This TCR beta chain was recovered during a study of cytomegalovirus exposure and HLA in healthy donors. Study results and caveats: According to the study, 180 or so TCR beta chains were cytomegalovirus-associated. Many donors carried some public TCRs, although rarity characterized most TCR sequences. The tendency of first-cohort TCR clusters to co-occur in the 90 to 150 validation repertoires emerged from a later analysis. The classifier, whose performance was assessed in both the original and validation cohorts, reportedly diagnosed cytomegalovirus status with high specificity and sensitivity.

On this clone: What it binds is not known.

Clones were read by immunoSEQ multiplex PCR, and TCRdb kept only the in-frame ones, dropping some. The data hold about 83,000 clones, with approximately 96% observed a single time. What was sequenced was PBMCs. The origin of this receptor is a woman in her late teens or twenties in good health and CMV-seronegative.

CDR3 sequence: CAIGGLAGINEQFF. The CDR3 DNA is TGTGCCATCGGCGGACTAGCGGGGATTAATGAGCAGTTCTTC. The chain combines TRBV10-3 with TRBJ2-1; 12 bases are shared with TRBD2. The J segment lost 7 bases and the V segment lost 8 bases, leaving 6 bases of the junction unmatched. CDR3 length equals 14 residues. Per germline, CDR1 ENHRY and CDR2 SYGVKD.